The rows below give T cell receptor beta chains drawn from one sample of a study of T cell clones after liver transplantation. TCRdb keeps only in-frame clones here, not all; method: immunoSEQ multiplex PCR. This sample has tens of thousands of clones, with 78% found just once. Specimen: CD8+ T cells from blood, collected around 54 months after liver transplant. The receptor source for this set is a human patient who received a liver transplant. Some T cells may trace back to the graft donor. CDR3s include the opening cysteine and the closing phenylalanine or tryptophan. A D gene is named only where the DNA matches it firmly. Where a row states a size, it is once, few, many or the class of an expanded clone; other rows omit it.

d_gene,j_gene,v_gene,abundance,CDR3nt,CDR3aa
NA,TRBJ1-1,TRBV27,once,TGTGCCAGCAGTCTCCGTGGTGGGGACCCTGAAGCTTTCTTT,CASSLRGGDPEAFF
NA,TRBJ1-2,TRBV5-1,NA,TGCGCCAGCAGCCTCGGGGGGTATGGCTACACCTTC,CASSLGGYGYTF
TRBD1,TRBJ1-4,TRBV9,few,TGTGCCAGCAGCGGCGGACAGGAGATTAATGAAAAACTGTTTTTT,CASSGGQEINEKLFF
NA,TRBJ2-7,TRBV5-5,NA,TGTGCCAGCAGCCAGGACAGCTCCTACGAGCAGTACTTC,CASSQDSSYEQYF
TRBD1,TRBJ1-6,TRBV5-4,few,TGTGCCAGCAGCACGGGACAGGGGGCTAGCTCACCCCTCCACTTT,CASSTGQGASSPLHF
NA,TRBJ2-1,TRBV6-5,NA,TGTGCCAGCAGTTACGCTAATGAGCAGTTCTTC,CASSYANEQFF
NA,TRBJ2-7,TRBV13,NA,TGTGCCAGCTCATCGGTGGCACCCTCCTACGAGCAGTACTTC,CASSSVAPSYEQYF
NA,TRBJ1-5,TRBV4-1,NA,TGCGCCAGCAGCCAAGGCAGAGGGAATAGCAATCAGCCCCAGCATTTT,CASSQGRGNSNQPQHF
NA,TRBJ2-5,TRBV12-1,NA,TGTGCCAGCAGCTGGTGTCGGGACTCTCGGAAAGAGACCCAGTACTTC,CASSWCRDSRKETQYF
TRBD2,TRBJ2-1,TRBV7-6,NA,TGTGCCAGCAGCTTGGGGACTAGCGGGGGGGTCTACAATGAGCAGTTCTTC,CASSLGTSGGVYNEQFF
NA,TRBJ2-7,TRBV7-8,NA,TGTGCCAGCAGCAAACGGACTATCTACGAGCAGTACTTC,CASSKRTIYEQYF
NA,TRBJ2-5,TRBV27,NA,TGTGCCAGCAGTTCCTCAGGGGTCCAAAGGACCCAGTACTTC,CASSSSGVQRTQYF
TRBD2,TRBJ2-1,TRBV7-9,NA,TGTGCCAGCAGCCTAGGACTAGGTGAGCAGTTCTTC,CASSLGLGEQFF
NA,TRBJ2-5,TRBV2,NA,TGTGCCAGCAGTGCAGGGGTCGGGTGGGACCAAGAGACCCAGTACTTC,CASSAGVGWDQETQYF
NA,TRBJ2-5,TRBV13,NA,TGTGCCAGCAGCTTTCTCCCCCAAGAGACCCAGTACTTC,CASSFLPQETQYF
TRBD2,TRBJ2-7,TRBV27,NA,TGTGCCACCCGAATCGGGGGGGCGGACGAGCAGTACTTC,CATRIGGADEQYF
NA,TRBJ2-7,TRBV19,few,TGTGCCAGTAGTCACAGGGATCCCTACGAGCAGTACTTC,CASSHRDPYEQYF
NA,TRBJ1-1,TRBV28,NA,TGTGCCAGCAGTTTCGACAGGACACGGAACACTGAAGCTTTCTTT,CASSFDRTRNTEAFF
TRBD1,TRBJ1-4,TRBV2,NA,TGTGCCAGCAGGCGGACAGGGGGAGATGAAAAACTGTTTTTT,CASRRTGGDEKLFF
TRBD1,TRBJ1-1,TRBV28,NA,TGTGCCAGCAGTTTACAGGGGGAGATGGACACTGAAGCTTTCTTT,CASSLQGEMDTEAFF
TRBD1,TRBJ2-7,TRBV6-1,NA,TGTGCCAGCAGTGAAGCACAGGGGGCCTACGAGCAGTACTTC,CASSEAQGAYEQYF
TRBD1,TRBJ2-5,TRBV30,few,TGTGCCTGGTCTACCAACAGGGGGCTCGGAGAGACCCAGTACTTC,CAWSTNRGLGETQYF
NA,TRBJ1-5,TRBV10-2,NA,TGCGCCAGCAGTGAGACGGCAGGGGAGGGACAGCCCCAGCATTTT,CASSETAGEGQPQHF
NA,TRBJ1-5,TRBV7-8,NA,TGTGCCAGCAGCTTAGTCGGCCGACCTTGGGGCAATCAGCCCCAGCATTTT,CASSLVGRPWGNQPQHF
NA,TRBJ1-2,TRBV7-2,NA,TGTGCCAGCAGCTTTCTTTTTACCGACAGGAACTATGGCTACACCTTC,CASSFLFTDRNYGYTF
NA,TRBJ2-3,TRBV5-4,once,TGTGCCAGCAGGTCGCCGGGATCCCACACAGATACGCAGTATTTT,CASRSPGSHTDTQYF
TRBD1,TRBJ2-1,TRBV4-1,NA,TGCGCCAGCAGCCAGGGCTCAGGGACAGGGTACGAGCAGTTCTTC,CASSQGSGTGYEQFF
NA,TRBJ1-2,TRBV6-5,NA,TGTGCCAGCAGTTATCTTCTACAGGGCGGGGATGGCTACACCTTC,CASSYLLQGGDGYTF
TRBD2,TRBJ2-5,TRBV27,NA,TGTGCCAGCAGTTGGACTAGCGGGGGGGAGACCCAGTACTTC,CASSWTSGGETQYF
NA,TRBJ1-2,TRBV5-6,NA,TGTGCCAGCAGGATCTTCGGGGGCGACTATGGCTACACCTTC,CASRIFGGDYGYTF
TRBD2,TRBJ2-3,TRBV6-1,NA,TGTGCCAGCAGTGAAGCTAGCGGGGGGCCAGATACGCAGTATTTT,CASSEASGGPDTQYF
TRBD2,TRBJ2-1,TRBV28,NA,TGTGCCAGCAGCCCACTAGCGGGGGGGCCTTTTGAGCAGTTCTTC,CASSPLAGGPFEQFF
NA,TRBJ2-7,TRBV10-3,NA,TGTGCCATCAGTGAAGGTCGGGATATCTCCTACGAGCAGTACTTC,CAISEGRDISYEQYF
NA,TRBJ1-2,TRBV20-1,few,TGCACGGAGGATGGCTACACCTTC,CTEDGYTF
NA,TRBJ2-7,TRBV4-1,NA,TGCGCCAGCAGCCAGGCCCGGACACGGAACTCCTACGAGCAGTACTTC,CASSQARTRNSYEQYF
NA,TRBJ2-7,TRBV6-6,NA,TGTGCCAGCAGTTTTACAGGGACCTACGAGCAGTACTTC,CASSFTGTYEQYF
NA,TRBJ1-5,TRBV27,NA,TGTGCCAGCAGTTTTGTGGACAACCTTAGCAATCAGCCCCAGCATTTT,CASSFVDNLSNQPQHF
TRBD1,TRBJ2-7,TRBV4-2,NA,TGTGCCAGCAGCCAAGCCTATGGGCTACAGGGGACCTCCTACGAGCAGTACTTC,CASSQAYGLQGTSYEQYF
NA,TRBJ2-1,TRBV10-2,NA,TGCGCCAGCTTAGCTGGCGATGAGCAGTTCTTC,CASLAGDEQFF
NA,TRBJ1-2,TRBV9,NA,TGTGCCAGCAGCCAATCCCCCGGGGATGCTAACTATGGCTACACCTTC,CASSQSPGDANYGYTF
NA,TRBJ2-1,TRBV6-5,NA,TGTGCCAGCAGTTACTCGACAGGGCAGCGGGCCAATGAGCAGTTCTTC,CASSYSTGQRANEQFF
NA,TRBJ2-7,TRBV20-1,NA,TGCAGTGCTAGAAGTTCGGGCGAGCAGTACTTC,CSARSSGEQYF
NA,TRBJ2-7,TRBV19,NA,TGTGCCAGTAGTTATCGAGGGGAGCAGTACTTC,CASSYRGEQYF
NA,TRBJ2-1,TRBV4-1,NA,TGCGCCAGCAGCCAAGAGGGAGTCGCCGAGCAGTTCTTC,CASSQEGVAEQFF
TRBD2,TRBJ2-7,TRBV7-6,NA,TGTGCCAGCAGCTCAGCCGGGACTAGCGCCTCCTACGAGCAGTACTTC,CASSSAGTSASYEQYF
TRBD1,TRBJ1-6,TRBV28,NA,TGTGCCAGCAGTTTTCTTGAATCAGGGGGACCCTCCTATAATTCACCCCTCCACTTT,CASSFLESGGPSYNSPLHF
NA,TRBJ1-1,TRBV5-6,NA,TGTGCCAGCAGCTTGGAGCAGGTTTGGAACACTGAAGCTTTCTTT,CASSLEQVWNTEAFF
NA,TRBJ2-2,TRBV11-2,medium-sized,TGTGCCAGCAGCCCCCTGCAAGGCGGGGAGCTGTTTTTT,CASSPLQGGELFF
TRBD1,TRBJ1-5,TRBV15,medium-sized,TGTGCCACCAGCAGAGATAGGGGGCCCAATCAGCCCCAGCATTTT,CATSRDRGPNQPQHF
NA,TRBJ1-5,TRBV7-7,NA,TGTGCTAGCAGCGCCACTGCCAATCAGCCCCAGCATTTT,CASSATANQPQHF
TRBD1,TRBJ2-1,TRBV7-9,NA,TGTGCCAGCAGCCTCTCCGGGACAGTATCCTACAATGAGCAGTTCTTC,CASSLSGTVSYNEQFF
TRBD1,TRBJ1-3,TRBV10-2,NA,TGCGCCAGCAGCGATGCGAGGGGGCCCTCTGGAAACACCATATATTTT,CASSDARGPSGNTIYF
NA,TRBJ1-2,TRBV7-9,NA,TGTGCCAGCAGCCGCCAGGACAGCTATGGCTACACCTTC,CASSRQDSYGYTF
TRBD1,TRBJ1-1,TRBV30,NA,TGTGCCTGGAGTCCTCGGACAGGGAGAACGGCTGAAGCTTTCTTT,CAWSPRTGRTAEAFF
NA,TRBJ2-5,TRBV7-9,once,TGTGCCAGCAGCTTAACGCTCGGGGCCCAAGAGACCCAGTACTTC,CASSLTLGAQETQYF